This T cell receptor beta chain was sequenced for a study of siplizumab effects on memory and regulatory T cells (dated by TCRdb to between 2017 and 2020). Turning to the overall study: The effect of the anti-CD2 antibody siplizumab on alloreactive T-cell subsets was examined in allogeneic mixed lymphocyte reactions constructed from human PBMCs. Here is what the overall study found, with its caveats: The suppressive function of proliferating Tregs from siplizumab cultures was not functionally confirmed. In reactions with siplizumab, an average of approximately 69% of mappable alloreactive CD4+ clones were Treg-derived, compared with around 30% in control reactions. Because sequences below about 10^-5 frequency were poorly captured, only a minor fraction of alloreactive clones could be mapped to unstimulated subsets. Siplizumab significantly reduced the cumulative frequency of alloreactive sequences traceable to unstimulated CD4+ memory T cells. Roughly 75-97% of proliferating CD4+ or CD8+ clones could not be assigned a naive or memory phenotype. Unstimulated naive T cells appeared to be more diverse than memory T cells, and naive cells seemed to make a substantial contribution to the alloresponse.

The germline V gene provides CDR1 LGHNT and CDR2 FRNRAP. The CDR3 goes from the cysteine to the phenylalanine over 14 residues. Only the CDR3 part of the read is kept: 42 bases, read in frame from the first base. V drops 6 bases and J drops 0 bases, leaving 9 bases in between. Sorted unstimulated T cells and proliferating T cells recovered from mixed lymphocyte reactions were subjected to TCRbeta CDR3 sequencing. Fresh whole blood from 9 to 11 HLA-typed healthy donors was used as the source from which PBMCs were isolated. The library came from the immunoSEQ multiplex PCR assay. Approximately 100,000 TCR templates per sample were assayed on the deep sequencing platform. Genomic DNA extracted from sorted T cells was the material used for TCRbeta CDR3 sequencing. Per the authors' processing: The R programming language was used for clonal analysis of the TCRbeta CDR3 data. Unstimulated samples were compared with post-reaction CFSE-low samples to define alloreactive CD4+ and CD8+ clones. Alloreactive CD4+ clones were assigned to regulatory or non-regulatory origin by matching sequences to sorted unstimulated Treg and non-Treg repertoires. The immuneACCESS repertoire file appears here via TCRdb, limited to in-frame rearrangements. These files lack a portion of the clones; in checked studies, under half of the deficit traces to unresolved V genes, and the cause of the others is not known. V and J calls and clone size are as listed in that table; D and trimming were resolved from the DNA. The sample contains 90,000 to 95,000 clones, roughly 93% of them found a single time. In total, the top ten clones hold 6.5% of the sample.

A word on this clone: Its antigen has not been determined. The record has no base qualities; no much larger clone is one base away.

Sequenced material: CD8+ T cells sorted from blood. This clonotype was sampled from a human donor in good health. The chain is assembled from TRBV12-5 and TRBJ1-5; a tentative D match to TRBD1 spans 5 bases. The CDR3 sequence is CASGGGDSNQPQHF. The bases are TGTGCTAGTGGGGGGGGAGATAGCAATCAGCCCCAGCATTTT.